Presented here are 22 T cell receptor beta chains from one specimen sequenced in a study of vaccination and CD4 T cells after COVID-19. Cultured CD4+ T cell DNA underwent sequencing with the Oncomine TCR Beta short-read assay. TCRdb re-analysed the PCR reads in MiXCR, keeping a single row per CDR3 protein. This sample yields roughly 16,000 distinct CDR3 sequences, of which roughly 73% are seen a single time; about 10% belongs to the top ten. Documented treatment: approximately nine-day PBMC culture with coronavirus spike peptide pools or control peptides (ViraFEST assay). For these TCRs, the target antigens are not known. Sequences were obtained from CD4+ T cells from blood, cultured in vitro. These TCRs come from a human donor who had recovered from COVID-19.

The rearrangement joins TRBV15 to TRBJ2-5; D may be TRBD2 (6 bases). Trimming removed 0 bases from V and 4 bases from J, with 15 bases in between. The CDR3 consists of 16 residues. Looked up from germline, CDR1 is LNHNV and CDR2 is YYDKDF (reference sequence). In DNA, the CDR3 is TGTGCCACCAGCAGAGACGGGAGCCTTGGAAGAGAGACCCAGTACTTC. Amino acid sequence: CATSRDGSLGRETQYF.

J is TRBJ2-7 and V is TRBV2; 11 positions agree with TRBD1. There are 15 residues in the CDR3. Germline V gene lookup returns CDR1 SNHLY and CDR2 FYNNEI. V was clipped by 0 bases and J by 11 bases; unmatched bases: 9. DNA of the CDR3: TGTGCCAGCAGTGAAGCCGGGACAGGGGGAGGGTGGAAGTACTTC. This gives the protein CASSEAGTGGGWKYF.

There are a few counts of this clonotype. J is TRBJ1-1 and V is TRBV6-2 or TRBV6-3; D possibly corresponds to TRBD1 (5 bases). With 6 bases removed from V and 1 base from J, the gap between germline ends came to 21 bases. This CDR3 has 17 amino acids. Germline loops: CDR1 MNHEY, CDR2 SVGEGT. The CDR3 region has the DNA TGTGCCAGCAGCCTCTGGTGGCCGGGACGGGCGAACACTGAAGCTTTCTTT. It translates to CASSLWWPGRANTEAFF.

The rearrangement joins TRBV11-1 to TRBJ2-7, with D possibly matching TRBD1 (6 bases). Per germline, CDR1 SGHAT and CDR2 FQDESV (reference sequence). Trimming took off 5 bases at V and 11 bases at J, with 16 bases between the two ends. This CDR3 is 12 amino acids long. The CDR3 coding sequence is TGTGCCAGCAGCCCAGGGGCCTCTATAAAGTACTTC. Its protein product is CASSPGASIKYF.

The genes are TRBV2 and TRBJ1-5; D not certain. This CDR3 region has 15 residues. V lost 5 bases to trimming and J lost 3 bases, with 14 bases between them. The V gene's germline CDR1 is SNHLY and CDR2 FYNNEI. CDR3 amino acids: CASSTFRRPNQPQHF. CDR3 in DNA: TGTGCCAGCAGTACTTTTCGGCGGCCCAATCAGCCCCAGCATTTT.

The chain links TRBV6-1 to TRBJ1-5, with 9 bases identical to TRBD1. V lost 6 bases to trimming and J lost 4 bases; unmatched junction nucleotides: 13. Germline V lookup: CDR1 MNHNS, CDR2 SASEGT. The CDR3 length is 17 residues. The CDR3 DNA sequence: TGTGCCAGCAGCTTAACCCGGGGACAGGGATTAAATCAGCCCCAGCATTTT. This sequence encodes CASSLTRGQGLNQPQHF.

The chain couples TRBV11-2 to TRBJ2-7; 10 bases are a match to TRBD2. The CDR3 consists of 17 residues. Germline lookup yields CDR1 SGHAT and CDR2 FQNNGV. J lost 3 bases, V lost 5 bases, and 13 bases had no gene match. CDR3 sequence reads: CASSTPKRLAGRYEQYF. CDR3 sequence (DNA): TGTGCCAGCAGCACCCCAAAACGACTAGCGGGCCGCTACGAGCAGTACTTC.

The CDR3 sequence is CASMGGRNSPLHF. CDR3 DNA sequence: TGTGCCAGCATGGGCGGACGTAATTCACCCCTCCACTTT. This chain links TRBV2 with TRBJ1-6; D not resolved. The CDR3 loop spans 13 amino acids. V was shortened by 7 bases and J by 6 bases, with 10 bases between the two germline ends. CDR1 is SNHLY, CDR2 FYNNEI, per germline.

By share, this clonotype counts as medium-sized. The genes are TRBV30 and TRBJ2-1, with no clear D. Germline V CDR1 and CDR2: GTSNPN, SVGIG (reference sequence). The CDR3 has 14 amino acids. Deletions cut 1 base from V and 4 bases from J, with 11 bases between. CDR3 in DNA: TGTGCCTGGAGTGGGCGGACCCCTTACAATGAGCAGTTCTTC. This encodes CAWSGRTPYNEQFF.

CDR3 loop: CASSTRQGTEAFF. The CDR3 nucleotides are TGTGCCAGTAGTACTCGCCAGGGTACTGAAGCTTTCTTT. This rearrangement joins TRBV19 to TRBJ1-1; D perhaps matches TRBD1 (5 bases). The CDR3 totals 13 residues. The V gene's germline CDR1 is LNHDA and CDR2 SQIVND (reference sequence). V was shortened by 4 bases and J by 5 bases, with 11 bases between the two germline ends.

This clonotype occurred once. The chain couples TRBV27 to TRBJ1-3, with 8 bases lining up with TRBD1. V dropped 2 bases and J dropped 4; count of bases not matched to a gene: 4. The CDR3 sequence is 15 residues long. Germline V gene sequence: CDR1 MNHEY, CDR2 SMNVEV (reference sequence). The CDR3 sequence: CASSLSRDRGNTIYF. Written as DNA, the CDR3 is TGTGCCAGCAGTTTAAGTCGGGACAGGGGAAACACCATATATTTT.

The CDR3 protein is CASHTEGGRNGYTF. CDR3 DNA: TGCGCCAGTCACACCGAAGGGGGGAGGAATGGCTACACCTTC. The rearrangement uses TRBV10-2 and TRBJ1-2; D perhaps matches TRBD1 (6 bases). The V end lost 9 bases, the J end lost 6 bases, and 20 bases lay between the germline ends. This CDR3 is 14 amino acids long. Germline CDR1 and CDR2: WSHSY and SAAADI.

This clonotype was counted once. The V call is TRBV7-6, the J call TRBJ2-1; D gene unclear. V lost 5 bases and J 7 bases, leaving 9 bases between the germline ends. This CDR3 contains 12 residues. Germline lookup yields CDR1 SGHVS and CDR2 FNYEAQ. The CDR3 coding sequence is TGTGCCAGCAGCCCTCTAGGGAATGAGCAGTTCTTC. Translated, it gives CASSPLGNEQFF.

The V call is TRBV7-2, the J call TRBJ2-5; tentatively, D is TRBD1 (5 bases). Germline V gives CDR1 SGHTA, CDR2 FQGNSA. This CDR3 is 13 amino acids long. V was trimmed by 9 bases and J by 4 bases, leaving 15 bases between them. CDR3 amino acids: CASTTDRGETQYF. The CDR3 coding sequence is TGTGCCAGTACGACCGACAGAGGAGAGACCCAGTACTTC. The entire variable domain, with the rest obtained from reference TRBV7-2 and TRBJ2-5, is as follows: GAGVSQSPSNKVTEKGKDVELRCDPISGHTALYWYRQSLGQGLEFLIYFQGNSAPDKSGLPSDRFSAERTGGSVSTLTIQRTQQEDSAVYLCASTTDRGETQYFGPGTRLLVL.

The chain employs TRBV15 and TRBJ2-1; D remains ambiguous. This CDR3 has 14 residues. CDR1 and CDR2 (germline): LNHNV, YYDKDF (reference sequence). V was shortened by 0 bases and J by 6 bases, with 9 bases between the two germline ends. The CDR3 region has the DNA TGTGCCACCAGCAGAGATACTATGGCCAATGAGCAGTTCTTC. Its translation: CATSRDTMANEQFF.

The CDR3 DNA follows: TGTGCCTTAATGATGGAGCCGCCGGGTACTGAAGCTTTCTTT. Translated, it gives CALMMEPPGTEAFF. The V call is TRBV30, the J call TRBJ1-1, with D hard to call. There are 14 residues in the CDR3. Germline CDR1 GTSNPN, CDR2 SVGIG (reference sequence). Trimming removed 7 bases from V and 5 bases from J, with 20 bases in between.

By share of the sample, this clonotype is medium-sized. J is TRBJ2-2 and V is TRBV7-3; D ambiguous. There are 15 residues in the CDR3. Germline V lookup: CDR1 SGHTA, CDR2 FQGTGA. The V gene lost 0 bases and the J gene lost 4 bases, with 9 bases spanning the gap. CDR3 amino acids: CASSLTGRSTGELFF. As DNA, the CDR3 is TGTGCCAGCAGCTTAACGGGCCGTAGCACCGGGGAGCTGTTTTTT.

The chain joins TRBV20-1 to TRBJ1-3; D might be TRBD1 (5 bases). This CDR3 has 14 residues. CDR1 and CDR2 (germline): DFQATT, SNEGSKA (reference sequence). Trimming pared 2 bases from V and 0 bases from J, leaving 8 bases between. The CDR3 DNA follows: TGCAGTGCTAGATCTAGGGGCTCTGGAAACACCATATATTTT. Protein product: CSARSRGSGNTIYF.

The sample holds a few counts of this clonotype. The chain links TRBV6-1 to TRBJ1-1, with D unresolved. Between the trimmed V and J ends, which lost 0 bases and 5 bases, there was a span of 7 bases. This CDR3 spans 13 amino acids. CDR1 is MNHNS and CDR2 is SASEGT in the germline V gene. The CDR3: CASSEAMATEAFF. The CDR3 DNA reads as TGTGCCAGCAGTGAAGCTATGGCGACTGAAGCTTTCTTT.

J is TRBJ1-1 and V is TRBV7-2, with a possible D match to TRBD1 (5 bases). CDR3 length: 16 amino acids. Germline CDR1 is SGHTA and CDR2 is FQGNSA. With 6 bases removed from V and 1 base from J, the gap between germline ends came to 18 bases. The CDR3 is CASRARAGSQNTEAFF. CDR3 DNA: TGTGCCAGCAGGGCCCGGGCAGGGTCCCAGAACACTGAAGCTTTCTTT.

This chain uses TRBV15 with TRBJ2-5; TRBD2 aligns across 7 bases. This CDR3 is built from 19 residues. Looked up from germline, CDR1 is LNHNV and CDR2 is YYDKDF (reference sequence). The J segment lost 1 base and the V segment lost 2 bases, leaving 16 bases of the junction unmatched. CDR3 nucleotide sequence: TGTGCCACCAGCAGATTGGGGTTATTGGGGAGGGTCTCCCAAGAGACCCAGTACTTC. Translating gives CATSRLGLLGRVSQETQYF.

This rearrangement joins TRBV20-1 to TRBJ1-5; D unresolved. Germline loops: CDR1 DFQATT, CDR2 SNEGSKA (reference sequence). V was clipped by 0 bases and J by 4 bases, with 7 bases between them. This CDR3 has 13 residues. The CDR3 bases are TGCAGTGCTAGAGATAACTCGAATCAGCCCCAGCATTTT. Its translation: CSARDNSNQPQHF.